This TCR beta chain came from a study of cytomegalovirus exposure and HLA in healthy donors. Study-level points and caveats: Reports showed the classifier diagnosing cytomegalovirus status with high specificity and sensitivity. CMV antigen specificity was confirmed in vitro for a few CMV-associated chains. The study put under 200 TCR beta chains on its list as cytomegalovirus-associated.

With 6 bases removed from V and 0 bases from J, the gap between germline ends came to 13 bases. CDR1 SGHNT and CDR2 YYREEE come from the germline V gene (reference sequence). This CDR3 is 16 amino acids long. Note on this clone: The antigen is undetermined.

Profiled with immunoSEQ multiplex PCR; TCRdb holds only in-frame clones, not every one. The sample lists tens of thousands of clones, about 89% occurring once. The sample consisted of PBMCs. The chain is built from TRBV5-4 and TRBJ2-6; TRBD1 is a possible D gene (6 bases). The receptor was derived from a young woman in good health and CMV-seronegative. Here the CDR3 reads CASTTGTPSGANVLTF. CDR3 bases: TGTGCCAGCACAACAGGGACCCCCTCTGGGGCCAACGTCCTGACTTTC.